This T cell receptor beta chain was profiled in a study of T-cell reconstitution after alpha-beta-depleted transplantation in children. Study-wide results and caveats: Surviving thymic progenitors and recipient T cells were the source of high TCRbeta diversity at day 60 in some patients. Newly produced T cells mostly provided counts and TCRbeta diversity after one year, as hyperexpanded clones declined.

The germline gives CDR1 MGHRA, CDR2 YSYEKL. Trimming removed 1 base from V and 2 bases from J, with 9 bases in between. CDR3 length equals 14 residues. As concerns this clonotype: Its antigen remains unidentified.

TCRbeta library preparation incorporated unique molecular identifiers. MiXCR was run by TCRdb on the PCR reads, yielding one entry per CDR3 protein. Of roughly 400,000 distinct CDR3 sequences in the sample, around two fifths were seen once. The chain employs TRBV4-1 and TRBJ2-7; D possibly corresponds to TRBD2 (6 bases). The sample in question was PBMCs, obtained before TCRalphabeta/CD19-depleted stem cell transplant. The sequence was obtained from a girl aged 2-10 years with aplastic anemia, due to receive a stem cell transplant. DNA for the CDR3: TGCGCCAGCAGCCAAGTAGCGGCTCCCTACGAGCAGTACTTC. This gives the protein CASSQVAAPYEQYF.